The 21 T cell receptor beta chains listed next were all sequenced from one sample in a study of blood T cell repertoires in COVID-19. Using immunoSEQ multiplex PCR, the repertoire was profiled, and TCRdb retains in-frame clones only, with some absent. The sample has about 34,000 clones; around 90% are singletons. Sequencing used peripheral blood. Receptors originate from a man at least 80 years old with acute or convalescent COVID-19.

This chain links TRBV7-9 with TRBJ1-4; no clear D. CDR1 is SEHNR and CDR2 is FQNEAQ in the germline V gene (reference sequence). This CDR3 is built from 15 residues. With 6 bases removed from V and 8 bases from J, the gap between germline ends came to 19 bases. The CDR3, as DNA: TGTGCCAGCAGTTTCACCGACGGCCTGAGGGAAAAACTGTTTTTT. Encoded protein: CASSFTDGLREKLFF.

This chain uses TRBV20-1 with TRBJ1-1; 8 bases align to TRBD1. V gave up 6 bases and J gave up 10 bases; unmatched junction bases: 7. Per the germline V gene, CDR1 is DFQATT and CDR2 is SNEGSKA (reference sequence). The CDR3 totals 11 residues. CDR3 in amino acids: CSAPDRVVAFF. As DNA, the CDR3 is TGCAGTGCCCCGGACAGGGTGGTAGCTTTCTTT.

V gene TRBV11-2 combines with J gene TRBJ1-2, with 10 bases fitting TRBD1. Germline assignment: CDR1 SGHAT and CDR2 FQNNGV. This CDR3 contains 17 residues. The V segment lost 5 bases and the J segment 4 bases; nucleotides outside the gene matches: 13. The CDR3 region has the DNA TGTGCCAGCAGCCCTCTGGGACAGGGGAACAGAGGCTATGGCTACACCTTC. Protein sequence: CASSPLGQGNRGYGYTF. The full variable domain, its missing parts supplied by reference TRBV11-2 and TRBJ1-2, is EAGVAQSPRYKIIEKRQSVAFWCNPISGHATLYWYQQILGQGPKLLIQFQNNGVVDDSQLPKDRFSAERLKGVDSTLKIQPAKLEDSAVYLCASSPLGQGNRGYGYTFGSGTRLTVV.

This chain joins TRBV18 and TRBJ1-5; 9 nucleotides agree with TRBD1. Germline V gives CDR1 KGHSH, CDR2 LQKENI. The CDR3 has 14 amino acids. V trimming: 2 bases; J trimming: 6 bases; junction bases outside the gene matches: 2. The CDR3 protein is CASSPEQGAQPQHF. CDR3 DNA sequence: TGTGCCAGCTCACCAGAACAGGGGGCTCAGCCCCAGCATTTT.

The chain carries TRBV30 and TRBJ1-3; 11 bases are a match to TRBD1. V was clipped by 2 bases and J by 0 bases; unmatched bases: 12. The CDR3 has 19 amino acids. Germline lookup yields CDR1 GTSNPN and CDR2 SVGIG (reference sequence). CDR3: CAWSLRRTGGPSSGNTIYF. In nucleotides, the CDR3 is TGTGCCTGGAGTCTCAGAAGGACAGGGGGCCCCAGCTCTGGAAACACCATATATTTT. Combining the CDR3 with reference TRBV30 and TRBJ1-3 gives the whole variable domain SQTIHQWPATLVQPVGSPLSLECTVEGTSNPNLYWYRQAAGRGLQLLFYSVGIGQISSEVPQNLSASRPQDRQFILSSKKLLLSDSGFYLCAWSLRRTGGPSSGNTIYFGEGSWLTVV.

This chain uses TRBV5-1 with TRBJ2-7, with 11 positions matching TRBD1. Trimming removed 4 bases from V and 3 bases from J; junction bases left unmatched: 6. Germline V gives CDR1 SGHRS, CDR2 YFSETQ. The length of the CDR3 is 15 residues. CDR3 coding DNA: TGCGCCAGCAGCGATCTGGACAGGGGGCTCTACGAGCAGTACTTC. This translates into CASSDLDRGLYEQYF.

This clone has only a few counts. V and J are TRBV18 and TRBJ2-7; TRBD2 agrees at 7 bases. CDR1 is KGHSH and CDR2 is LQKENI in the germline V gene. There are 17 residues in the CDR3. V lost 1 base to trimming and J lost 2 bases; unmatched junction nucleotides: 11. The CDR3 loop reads CASSPRRVGGTPYEQYF. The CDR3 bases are TGTGCCAGCTCACCACGGAGAGTGGGGGGGACCCCCTACGAGCAGTACTTC.

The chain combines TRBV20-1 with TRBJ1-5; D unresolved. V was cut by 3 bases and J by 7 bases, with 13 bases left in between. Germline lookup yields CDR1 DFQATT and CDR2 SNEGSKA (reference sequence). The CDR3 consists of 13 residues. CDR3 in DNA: TGCAGTGCTAGTGGAGGGTGGCAGCAGCCCCAGCATTTT. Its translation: CSASGGWQQPQHF.

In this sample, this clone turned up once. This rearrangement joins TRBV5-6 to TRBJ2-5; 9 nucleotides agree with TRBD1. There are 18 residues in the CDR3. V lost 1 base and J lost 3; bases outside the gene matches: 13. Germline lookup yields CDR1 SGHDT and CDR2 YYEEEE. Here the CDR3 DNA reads TGTGCCAGCAGCTTGCCCGGGACAGGGAGGGTGTTGAAAGAGACCCAGTACTTC. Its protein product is CASSLPGTGRVLKETQYF.

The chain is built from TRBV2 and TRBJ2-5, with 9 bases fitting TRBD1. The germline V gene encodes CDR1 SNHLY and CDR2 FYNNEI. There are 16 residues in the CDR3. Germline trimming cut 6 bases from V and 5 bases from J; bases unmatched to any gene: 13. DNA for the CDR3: TGTGCCAGCAGGGAGCTTTTAGGGACAGGGCGGGAGACCCAGTACTTC. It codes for CASRELLGTGRETQYF.

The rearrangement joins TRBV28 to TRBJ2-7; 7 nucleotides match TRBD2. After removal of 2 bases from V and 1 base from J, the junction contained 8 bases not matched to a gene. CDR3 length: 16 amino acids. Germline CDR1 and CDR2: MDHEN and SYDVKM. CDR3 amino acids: CASSLHLAALSYEQYF. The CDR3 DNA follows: TGTGCCAGCAGTTTACACCTAGCGGCCCTTTCCTACGAGCAGTACTTC.

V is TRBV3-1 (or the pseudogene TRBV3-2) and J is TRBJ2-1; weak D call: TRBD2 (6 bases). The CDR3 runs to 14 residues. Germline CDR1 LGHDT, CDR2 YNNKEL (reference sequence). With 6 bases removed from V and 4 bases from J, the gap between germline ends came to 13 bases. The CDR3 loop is CASRRAGAYNEQFF. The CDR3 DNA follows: TGTGCCAGCAGACGAGCGGGCGCTTACAATGAGCAGTTCTTC.

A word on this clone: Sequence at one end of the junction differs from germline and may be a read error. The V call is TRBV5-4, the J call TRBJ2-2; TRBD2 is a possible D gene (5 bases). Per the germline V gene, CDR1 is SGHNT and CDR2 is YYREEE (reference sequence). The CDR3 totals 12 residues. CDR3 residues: CASSLTTGKLFF. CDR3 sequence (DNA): TGTGCCAGCAGCCTTACCACCGGGAAGCTGTTTTTT.

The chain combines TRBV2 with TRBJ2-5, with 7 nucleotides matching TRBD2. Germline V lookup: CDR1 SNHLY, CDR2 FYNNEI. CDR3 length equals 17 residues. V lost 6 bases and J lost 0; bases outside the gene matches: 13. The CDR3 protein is CASRKSRTRQYQETQYF. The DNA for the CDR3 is TGTGCCAGCAGAAAATCCAGGACTAGACAGTACCAAGAGACCCAGTACTTC.

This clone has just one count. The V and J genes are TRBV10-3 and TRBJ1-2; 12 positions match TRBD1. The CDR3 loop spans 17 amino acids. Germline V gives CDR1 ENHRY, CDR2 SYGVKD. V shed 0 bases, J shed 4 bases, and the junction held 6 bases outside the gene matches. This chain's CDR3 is CAISESGTGGATYGYTF. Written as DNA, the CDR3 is TGTGCCATCAGTGAGTCAGGGACAGGGGGCGCGACCTATGGCTACACCTTC.

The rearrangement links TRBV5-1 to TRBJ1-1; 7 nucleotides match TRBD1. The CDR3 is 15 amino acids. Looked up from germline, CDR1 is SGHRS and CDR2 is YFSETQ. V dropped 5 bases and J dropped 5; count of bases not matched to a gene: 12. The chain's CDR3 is CASSSTGDERTEAFF. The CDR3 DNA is TGCGCCAGCAGTTCTACAGGGGACGAGAGGACTGAAGCTTTCTTT.

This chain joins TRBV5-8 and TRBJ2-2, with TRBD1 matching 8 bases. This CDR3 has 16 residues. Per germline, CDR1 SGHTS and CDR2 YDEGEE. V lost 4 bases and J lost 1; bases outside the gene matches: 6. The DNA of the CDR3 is TGTGCCAGCAGCATAGACAGGGGCGAGAACACCGGGGAGCTGTTTTTT. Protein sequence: CASSIDRGENTGELFF.

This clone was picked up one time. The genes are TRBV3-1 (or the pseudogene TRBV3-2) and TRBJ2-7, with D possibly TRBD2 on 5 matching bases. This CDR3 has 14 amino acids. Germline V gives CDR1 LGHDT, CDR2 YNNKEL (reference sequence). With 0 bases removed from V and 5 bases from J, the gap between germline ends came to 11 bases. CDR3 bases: TGTGCCAGCAGCCAAGAACTAGTTGGCAACGAGCAGTACTTC. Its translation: CASSQELVGNEQYF.

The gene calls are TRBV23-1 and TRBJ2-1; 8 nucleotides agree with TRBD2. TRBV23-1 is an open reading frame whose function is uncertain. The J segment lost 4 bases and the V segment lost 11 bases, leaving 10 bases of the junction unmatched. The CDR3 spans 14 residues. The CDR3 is CAFFPAGGYNEQFF. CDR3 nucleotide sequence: TGCGCCTTCTTCCCGGCGGGGGGATACAATGAGCAGTTCTTC.

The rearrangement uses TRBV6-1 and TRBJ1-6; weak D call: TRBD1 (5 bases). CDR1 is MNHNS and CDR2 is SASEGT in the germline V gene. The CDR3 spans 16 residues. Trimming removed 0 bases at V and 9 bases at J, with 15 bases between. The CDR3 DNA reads TGTGCCAGCAGTGAAGCGCTTGCAGGGTCTAGTTCACCCCTCCACTTT. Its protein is CASSEALAGSSSPLHF.

The CDR3 DNA reads TGCGCCAGCAGCCCGGAGGGCGGGTTCTACAATGAGCAGTTCTTC. This encodes CASSPEGGFYNEQFF. The gene calls are TRBV5-1 and TRBJ2-1, with D perhaps TRBD2 (6 bases). V dropped 4 bases and J dropped 3 bases, with 14 bases sitting between them. The CDR3 is 15 residues long. Per germline, CDR1 SGHRS and CDR2 YFSETQ.